The rows below give T cell receptor beta chains drawn from one sample of a study of chemoradiotherapy in HPV16-positive cancers. TCRdb's copy holds only in-frame clones and misses some; the assay was immunoSEQ multiplex PCR. The table lists about 15,000 clones, around 70% of them singletons. The starting material was tumor tissue, obtained from a patient who underwent chemoradiotherapy. The receptors here all came from a human donor with HPV-associated anogenital cancer. Both conserved end residues are part of each CDR3. A D gene is named only where the DNA matches it firmly. Size is omitted from some rows. Given values are once, few, many or a class for expanded clones.

>15|TRBV11-3|TRBJ2-5|TRBD2|.
CASSLGLAGQETQYF
TGTGCCAGCAGCTTAGGACTAGCGGGTCAAGAGACCCAGTACTTC
>13|TRBV27|TRBJ2-1|.|.
CASSLQIYNEQFF
TGTGCCAGCAGTTTACAGATTTACAATGAGCAGTTCTTC
>14|TRBV6-1|TRBJ2-7|.|.
CASSEFVGPYEQYF
TGTGCCAGCAGTGAATTCGTAGGTCCCTACGAGCAGTACTTC
>13|TRBV7-9|TRBJ2-1|.|.
CASRTDLNNEQFF
TGTGCCAGCAGAACGGACCTGAACAATGAGCAGTTCTTC
>14|TRBV6-6|TRBJ2-3|TRBD2|.
CASRHSGSTDTQYF
TGTGCCAGCAGGCATAGCGGGAGCACAGATACGCAGTATTTT
>15|TRBV6-4|TRBJ2-3|TRBD1|.
CASSDVGTGVDTQYF
TGTGCCAGCAGTGACGTCGGGACAGGGGTAGATACGCAGTATTTT
>15|TRBV4-1|TRBJ2-7|TRBD2|.
CASSQGASGFYEQYF
TGCGCCAGCAGCCAAGGCGCTAGCGGGTTCTACGAGCAGTACTTC
>13|TRBV30|TRBJ1-3|.|.
CAWRTNSGNTIYF
TGTGCCTGGAGGACTAACTCTGGAAACACCATATATTTT
>15|TRBV4-2|TRBJ2-7|TRBD2|.
CASSQESSGIYEQYF
TGTGCCAGCAGCCAAGAGTCTAGCGGGATCTACGAGCAGTACTTC
>16|TRBV6-1|TRBJ1-4|.|.
CASSEAWAGDNEKLFF
TGTGCCAGCAGTGAAGCCTGGGCAGGGGATAATGAAAAACTGTTTTTT
>14|TRBV6-1|TRBJ2-5|TRBD1|.
CASSTGGGQETQYF
TGTGCCAGCAGTACAGGGGGCGGACAAGAGACCCAGTACTTC
>20|TRBV5-1|TRBJ2-3|TRBD2|.
CASRFLALGGLQSRPDTQYF
TGCGCCAGCAGGTTCCTAGCTTTGGGAGGGCTCCAAAGTCGCCCAGATACGCAGTATTTT
>14|TRBV19|TRBJ2-3|.|.
CASRLGTPGDTQYF
TGTGCCAGTAGGCTGGGGACCCCGGGGGATACGCAGTATTTT
>15|TRBV5-1|TRBJ2-7|.|.
CASSFLPTASYEQYF
TGCGCCAGCAGCTTCCTACCGACGGCTTCCTACGAGCAGTACTTC
>14|TRBV18|TRBJ2-5|TRBD1|.
CASSPRTGVETQYF
TGTGCCAGCTCACCAAGGACAGGGGTAGAGACCCAGTACTTC
>16|TRBV28|TRBJ2-1|.|few
CASRPSSGDPNNEQFF
TGTGCCAGCAGGCCATCTTCGGGGGACCCTAACAATGAGCAGTTCTTC
>14|TRBV10-3|TRBJ2-3|.|.
CAISDMRLTDTQYF
TGTGCCATCAGTGACATGCGTCTCACAGATACGCAGTATTTT